One and the same sample provided the 14 T cell receptor beta chains below, sequenced in a study of regulatory T cells in long-lasting Graves disease (dated by TCRdb to the early 2020s). The time point label here, explained by the study, means: persistent/refractory GD, antithyroid drugs over 5 years with positive TRAb. RNA was extracted from PBMCs in TRIzol for both TCR sequencing and RNA sequencing. To prepare the library, multiplex PCR was applied. Sequencing relied on an Illumina HiSeq 4000. CDR3 regions were amplified by Arm-PCR with iRepertoire HTBI primers to construct TCR beta libraries. In TCRdb, the public reads were trimmed at Q25 with fastp and aligned with MiXCR, with productive beta chains retained. Rows matching on CDR3 protein sequence are summarized as one entry with the most common DNA and genes. The sample contains 450,000 or so distinct CDR3 sequences, about 20% of them found a single time. Approximately 14% of the sample is in the top ten clones.

The sequencing used peripheral blood mononuclear cells (PBMCs), collected when the disease was refractory, from a patient treated with antithyroid drugs. These TCRs come from a female donor with Graves disease.

This clonotype has a count of ten or more. V is TRBV7-3 and J is TRBJ2-5; a possible D gene is TRBD2 (5 bases). This CDR3 has 13 amino acids. The germline gives CDR1 SGHTA, CDR2 FQGTGA. With 4 bases removed from V and 4 bases from J, the gap between germline ends came to 10 bases. The CDR3: CASSSTRGETQYF. The DNA for the CDR3 is TGTGCCAGCAGCTCCACCCGGGGAGAGACCCAGTACTTC.

This clonotype has more than one count but fewer than ten. The genes are TRBV19 and TRBJ1-4, with 7 nucleotides matching TRBD1. The CDR3 is 15 residues long. Germline V lookup: CDR1 LNHDA, CDR2 SQIVND (reference sequence). V was pared by 7 bases and J by 5 bases, with 10 bases of the junction left unmatched. This chain's CDR3 is CASTPVAGGNEKLFF. CDR3 DNA: TGTGCCAGTACCCCAGTGGCAGGGGGGAATGAAAAACTGTTTTTT.

This clonotype was counted between two and nine times. This chain uses TRBV30 with TRBJ1-2; D remains ambiguous. The CDR3 loop spans 13 amino acids. V was clipped by 0 bases and J by 8 bases, with 13 bases between them. CDR1 GTSNPN and CDR2 SVGIG come from the germline V gene (reference sequence). This CDR3 is CAWSVIPLEGYTF. The CDR3 DNA sequence: TGTGCCTGGAGTGTAATCCCTTTGGAGGGCTACACCTTC.

The chain has TRBV6-2 or TRBV6-3 and TRBJ2-5, with D perhaps matching TRBD2 (6 bases). Trimming stripped 2 bases from V and 3 bases from J, with 13 bases between. The CDR3 sequence is 15 residues long. Germline CDR1 reads MNHEY; CDR2 reads SVGEGT. CDR3 sequence: CASSYPSRGKETQYF. CDR3 sequence (DNA): TGTGCCAGCAGTTACCCTTCACGGGGGAAAGAGACCCAGTACTTC.

This clonotype was observed at least ten times. This chain links TRBV20-1 with TRBJ2-5; 7 bases match TRBD2. J lost 5 bases, V lost 3 bases, and 15 bases had no gene match. The germline V gene has CDR1 DFQATT and CDR2 SNEGSKA (reference sequence). The CDR3 sequence is 16 residues long. Written as DNA, the CDR3 is TGCAGTGCTAGGGGGTTTGGGCGGGGGTCCATGGAGACCCAGTACTTC. This sequence encodes CSARGFGRGSMETQYF.

There are many counts of this clonotype. The V call is TRBV28, the J call TRBJ2-4, with D perhaps matching TRBD1 (7 bases). The germline gives CDR1 MDHEN, CDR2 SYDVKM. V was clipped by 5 bases and J by 6 bases, with 14 bases between them. CDR3 length equals 14 residues. The CDR3 spells CASSPQGGLNIQYF. DNA for the CDR3: TGTGCCAGCAGTCCTCAGGGGGGCCTAAACATTCAGTACTTC.

Of note for this clonotype: A junction end diverges from the germline sequence, so it may reflect a read error. The V call is TRBV9, the J call TRBJ2-5, with 13 bases aligning to TRBD2. This CDR3 is built from 14 residues. The germline gives CDR1 SGDLS, CDR2 YYNGEE. The CDR3 nucleotides read TGTGCCGGCAGTGGGACTAGCGGGGCAGAGACCCAGTACTTC. This gives the protein CAGSGTSGAETQYF.

In its sample, this clonotype was seen many times. The chain uses TRBV6-1 and TRBJ2-6, with D uncertain. The CDR3 runs to 14 residues. From germline, CDR1 is MNHNS and CDR2 SASEGT. Trimming shortened V by 5 bases and J by 6 bases, and 11 bases separated the two germline ends. CDR3 DNA sequence: TGTGCCAGCAGTCGGAAGGCGGAGGCCAACGTCCTGACTTTC. Its protein product is CASSRKAEANVLTF.

V usage is TRBV9 and J usage is TRBJ1-6, with 8 bases that match TRBD1. CDR3 length equals 12 residues. The ends lost 3 bases at V and 13 bases at J; junction bases unmatched: 3. Germline V gives CDR1 SGDLS, CDR2 YYNGEE. Written as DNA, the CDR3 is TGTGCCAGCAGCGGACAGGGGAGGCCCCTCCACTTT. This sequence encodes CASSGQGRPLHF.

This clonotype was detected only a few times. The rearrangement links TRBV24-1 to TRBJ2-3; D remains unclear. V dropped 2 bases and J dropped 5 bases, with 10 bases sitting between them. Per germline, CDR1 KGHDR and CDR2 SFDVKD. The CDR3 has 14 residues. The CDR3 spells CATSDSPQIDTQYF. CDR3 nucleotides: TGTGCCACCAGTGATTCCCCACAGATAGATACGCAGTATTTT.

This clonotype was counted a few times. The chain joins TRBV9 to TRBJ2-5; the D gene is possibly TRBD1 (5 bases). The CDR3 totals 15 residues. Germline-derived CDR1 and CDR2 are SGDLS and YYNGEE. V was pared by 0 bases and J by 4 bases, with 13 bases between. As DNA, the CDR3 is TGTGCCAGCAGCGTAGAGTGGACAAGTGGAGAGACCCAGTACTTC. It yields the protein CASSVEWTSGETQYF.

This clonotype came up many times. This chain uses TRBV27 with TRBJ1-6, with D hard to call. The CDR3 has 18 amino acids. Trimming stripped 1 base from V and 4 bases from J, with 17 bases between. The germline gives CDR1 MNHEY, CDR2 SMNVEV (reference sequence). The CDR3 spells CASSLFWPRVRYNSPLHF. CDR3 nucleotide sequence: TGTGCCAGCAGTTTATTTTGGCCGAGGGTCCGGTATAATTCACCCCTCCACTTT.

This clonotype was seen a few times. The chain joins TRBV20-1 to TRBJ2-7; 7 nucleotides match TRBD1. Germline V gives CDR1 DFQATT, CDR2 SNEGSKA (reference sequence). CDR3 length: 15 residues. V trimming: 4 bases; J trimming: 2 bases; junction bases outside the gene matches: 11. In nucleotides, the CDR3 is TGCAGTGCTAAGGACCCCACAGGGGCTACCTACGAGCAGTACTTC. Translated: CSAKDPTGATYEQYF.

The V gene is TRBV20-1, the J gene TRBJ2-2; 9 bases map to TRBD2. The CDR3 totals 15 residues. From germline, CDR1 is DFQATT and CDR2 SNEGSKA (reference sequence). V was pared by 3 bases and J by 6 bases, with 8 bases of the junction left unmatched. In DNA form, the CDR3 reads TGCAGTGCTAGCGGAAATAGCGGGAGTTCCGGGGAGCTGTTTTTT. Amino acids: CSASGNSGSSGELFF.